This passage covers 26 T cell receptor beta chains from one sample sequenced in a study of shared clonotypes between healthy human individuals. Using immunoSEQ multiplex PCR, the repertoire was profiled, and TCRdb retains in-frame clones only, with some absent. The sample comprises more than 2,000,000 clones, over 85% of which are singletons, and roughly 0.14% rests with the top ten. Sequenced material: naive CD4+ T cells sorted from blood. The subset was: CD45RA+ positively selected. These TCRs come from a man in his late teens or twenties in good health.

The chain is built from TRBV5-1 and TRBJ2-3, with TRBD1 identical over 7 bases. The trim removed 7 bases at V and 2 bases at J, leaving 7 bases unmatched. This CDR3 has 14 residues. In germline, CDR1 is SGHRS, CDR2 YFSETQ. CDR3 protein: CASGSTGTTDTQYF. In nucleotides, the CDR3 is TGCGCCAGCGGTTCGACAGGGACCACAGATACGCAGTATTTT.

The chain combines TRBV7-2 with TRBJ2-1; 8 bases are shared with TRBD2. The CDR3 covers 15 residues. CDR1 and CDR2 (germline): SGHTA, FQGNSA. V lost 5 bases to trimming and J lost 9 bases; unmatched junction nucleotides: 12. The CDR3 sequence: CASSLEAGGHSEQFF. CDR3 DNA sequence: TGTGCCAGCAGCCTAGAGGCGGGAGGCCACAGTGAGCAGTTCTTC. Using reference TRBV7-2 and TRBJ2-1 for the parts outside the CDR3, the full variable domain is GAGVSQSPSNKVTEKGKDVELRCDPISGHTALYWYRQSLGQGLEFLIYFQGNSAPDKSGLPSDRFSAERTGGSVSTLTIQRTQQEDSAVYLCASSLEAGGHSEQFFGPGTRLTVL.

As to this clone: The sample holds other DNA sequences that translate to the same CDR3. CDR3 sequence (DNA): TGTGCCTGGAGTGTAAACTCACCCCTCCACTTT. Translated: CAWSVNSPLHF. This chain links TRBV30 with TRBJ1-6; D is undetermined. The germline CDR1 and CDR2 sequences are GTSNPN and SVGIG (reference sequence). The germline V and J ends were trimmed by 0 bases and 10 bases, with 4 bases remaining between them. This CDR3 region has 11 residues.

Comments on this clone: The sample has other DNA sequences that encode this CDR3 too. CDR3 in amino acids: CAWSSPYEQYF. In DNA form, the CDR3 reads TGTGCCTGGAGTAGCCCTTACGAGCAGTACTTC. V usage is TRBV30 and J usage is TRBJ2-7; D uncertain. There are 11 residues in the CDR3. Germline V gene sequence: CDR1 GTSNPN, CDR2 SVGIG (reference sequence). Trimming took off 2 bases at V and 4 bases at J, with 6 bases between the two ends.

The sample holds one count of this clone. The genes are TRBV5-1 and TRBJ1-1; D is unclear. Per the germline V gene, CDR1 is SGHRS and CDR2 is YFSETQ. The V and J ends lost 1 base and 0 bases respectively, with 13 bases between them. CDR3 length: 16 residues. CDR3 DNA sequence: TGCGCCAGCAGCTTGTATAAGACTCTCATGAACACTGAAGCTTTCTTT. This translates into CASSLYKTLMNTEAFF.

V is TRBV7-2 and J is TRBJ1-5, with D possibly TRBD1 on 6 matching bases. Per the germline V gene, CDR1 is SGHTA and CDR2 is FQGNSA. Trimming removed 5 bases at V and 3 bases at J, with 14 bases between. CDR3 size: 15 residues. The CDR3 DNA is TGTGCCAGCAGCCTTATAGGACAGATCAATCAGCCCCAGCATTTT. This gives the protein CASSLIGQINQPQHF.

This clone was detected only once. The V gene is TRBV6-5, the J gene TRBJ1-1; possibly TRBD1 for D (6 bases). There are 13 residues in the CDR3. Trimming pared 0 bases from V and 11 bases from J, leaving 13 bases between. Germline CDR1 reads MNHEY; CDR2 reads SVGAGI. The CDR3 DNA is TGTGCCAGCAGTTACTCTCGGGGGCAGGGGGCTTTCTTT. Its translation: CASSYSRGQGAFF.

This clone was observed once. J is TRBJ1-2 and V is TRBV19; TRBD1 matches 7 bases. This CDR3 is built from 15 residues. The V segment lost 9 bases and the J segment 8 bases; nucleotides outside the gene matches: 18. The germline V gene has CDR1 LNHDA and CDR2 SQIVND (reference sequence). The CDR3 reads CASKKSGTELAGYTF. CDR3 sequence (DNA): TGTGCCAGCAAAAAATCCGGGACAGAGCTCGCCGGCTACACCTTC.

This chain joins TRBV10-3 and TRBJ2-3, with D perhaps matching TRBD1 or TRBD2 (5 bases each). Trimming pared 7 bases from V and 1 base from J, leaving 12 bases between. This CDR3 has 14 residues. Germline V gene sequence: CDR1 ENHRY, CDR2 SYGVKD. For the CDR3, the DNA is TGTGCCATCACCCGGGACCACGGCACAGATACGCAGTATTTT. Protein: CAITRDHGTDTQYF.

This clone occurred once. This rearrangement joins TRBV5-6 to TRBJ1-1, with a tentative D call TRBD1 (5 bases). Trimming took 0 bases from V and 7 from J, leaving 22 bases between them. The germline V gene has CDR1 SGHDT and CDR2 YYEEEE. The CDR3 totals 17 residues. As DNA, the CDR3 is TGTGCCAGCAGCTTGGCCTCAACGCATCTAGACAGAGATGAAGCTTTCTTT. Residues: CASSLASTHLDRDEAFF.

The CDR3 region is CASSWTGLRETQYF. The CDR3, as DNA: TGTGCCAGCAGTTGGACAGGGCTTAGGGAGACCCAGTACTTC. This rearrangement joins TRBV2 to TRBJ2-5; TRBD1 matches at 8 bases. V gave up 5 bases and J gave up 5 bases; unmatched junction bases: 7. Germline values: CDR1 SNHLY, CDR2 FYNNEI. The CDR3 totals 14 residues.

The rearrangement uses TRBV9 and TRBJ1-1, with D possibly TRBD1 on 5 matching bases. The ends were cut back, 0 bases at V and 1 base at J, with 10 bases in the middle. From germline, CDR1 is SGDLS and CDR2 YYNGEE. The CDR3 consists of 15 residues. This CDR3 reads CASSVEIGGNTEAFF. CDR3 nucleotide sequence: TGTGCCAGCAGCGTAGAGATCGGGGGGAACACTGAAGCTTTCTTT.

About this clone: Other nucleotide sequences in the sample specify the same CDR3. CDR3 amino acids: CASSLDRANTEAFF. The DNA of the CDR3 is TGTGCCAGCAGTTTAGACAGGGCAAACACTGAAGCTTTCTTT. This rearrangement joins TRBV27 to TRBJ1-1, with TRBD1 identical over 7 bases. V was pared by 2 bases and J by 2 bases, with 2 bases of the junction left unmatched. Germline V gene lookup returns CDR1 MNHEY and CDR2 SMNVEV (reference sequence). CDR3 length: 14 amino acids.

J is TRBJ2-5 and V is TRBV7-9; 7 bases match TRBD2. V lost 3 bases and J lost 1; bases outside the gene matches: 5. This CDR3 has 15 residues. CDR1 SEHNR and CDR2 FQNEAQ come from the germline V gene (reference sequence). The CDR3 coding sequence is TGTGCCAGCAGCTTGGGGGGGACTATCCAAGAGACCCAGTACTTC. Protein product: CASSLGGTIQETQYF.

Concerning this clone itself: Other DNA sequences in this specimen translate into the identical CDR3. The J gene is TRBJ2-7, the V gene TRBV27; D not certain. From germline, CDR1 is MNHEY and CDR2 SMNVEV (reference sequence). V was cut by 5 bases and J by 6 bases, with 11 bases left in between. The CDR3 spans 12 residues. DNA of the CDR3: TGTGCCAGCAGTCCCGTGGGTGGCGAGCAGTACTTC. Protein product: CASSPVGGEQYF.

V is TRBV4-1 and J is TRBJ2-7; possibly TRBD1 for D (6 bases). The ends were cut back, 0 bases at V and 0 bases at J, with 18 bases in the middle. Germline values: CDR1 MGHRA, CDR2 YSYEKL. The CDR3 is made up of 18 amino acids. As DNA, the CDR3 is TGCGCCAGCAGCCAAGATCCCCCCGGATCGGGACACTCCTACGAGCAGTACTTC. Translating gives CASSQDPPGSGHSYEQYF.

The gene calls are TRBV9 and TRBJ2-3; D is unresolved. The germline V gene has CDR1 SGDLS and CDR2 YYNGEE. The CDR3 sequence is 13 residues long. Trimming stripped 4 bases from V and 1 base from J, with 7 bases between. CDR3 nucleotide sequence: TGTGCCAGCAGCAAAAGGGGCACAGATACGCAGTATTTT. Translating gives CASSKRGTDTQYF.

The chain is built from TRBV25-1 and TRBJ2-7; 9 nucleotides agree with TRBD2. V lost 6 bases to trimming and J lost 7 bases; unmatched junction nucleotides: 10. CDR3 size: 14 residues. Germline loops: CDR1 MGHDK, CDR2 SYGVNS. The CDR3 bases are TGTGCCAGCAGCGTAGCGGGAGTGCTGGAAGAGCAGTACTTC. This codes for CASSVAGVLEEQYF.

This clone was seen a single time. The CDR3 protein is CASSLVGDRGEQYF. CDR3 nucleotide sequence: TGTGCCAGCAGCTTAGTCGGGGACAGAGGGGAGCAGTACTTC. V and J are TRBV7-2 and TRBJ2-7; 7 bases map to TRBD1. The V and J ends lost 1 base and 7 bases, in that order; junction bases with no gene match: 7. This CDR3 has 14 amino acids. Germline assignment: CDR1 SGHTA and CDR2 FQGNSA.

The V call is TRBV10-2, the J call TRBJ2-2; 10 bases line up with TRBD1. With 6 bases clipped from V and 8 bases from J, the junction kept 9 bases outside the gene matches. In germline, CDR1 is WSHSY, CDR2 SAAADI. The length of the CDR3 is 15 residues. The CDR3 DNA follows: TGCGCCAGCAGGACCACCGGGACAGGGGAGGGGGAGCTGTTTTTT. Amino acids: CASRTTGTGEGELFF.

This chain links TRBV11-2 with TRBJ2-5; unclear D gene. The CDR3 is 13 amino acids. Germline lookup yields CDR1 SGHAT and CDR2 FQNNGV. The ends were cut back, 1 base at V and 4 bases at J, with 7 bases in the middle. The CDR3 coding sequence is TGTGCCAGCAGCTTAGGTCAGCCAGAGACCCAGTACTTC. Translated, it gives CASSLGQPETQYF.

The gene calls are TRBV5-6 and TRBJ2-7; no firm D call. The CDR3 is 16 amino acids. With 4 bases removed from V and 5 bases from J, the gap between germline ends came to 22 bases. Germline CDR1 is SGHDT and CDR2 is YYEEEE. The CDR3 DNA follows: TGTGCCAGCAGCCCTGACGCGGCCAGCAACGCCCACGAGCAGTACTTC. Translation: CASSPDAASNAHEQYF.

This chain links TRBV2 with TRBJ2-3; maybe TRBD2 (6 bases). There are 15 residues in the CDR3. The V gene's germline CDR1 is SNHLY and CDR2 FYNNEI. V lost 3 bases and J 2 bases, leaving 12 bases between the germline ends. The CDR3 DNA reads as TGTGCCAGCAGTGATCGGGGGTCTAACACAGATACGCAGTATTTT. Protein product: CASSDRGSNTDTQYF.

V and J are TRBV2 and TRBJ2-5; a possible D gene is TRBD1 (6 bases). From germline, CDR1 is SNHLY and CDR2 FYNNEI. V was clipped by 6 bases and J by 3 bases, with 8 bases between them. This CDR3 spans 12 amino acids. CDR3 amino acids: CASRGGKETQYF. The CDR3 DNA reads TGTGCCAGCAGAGGGGGTAAAGAGACCCAGTACTTC.

V and J are TRBV18 and TRBJ1-2; 10 nucleotides agree with TRBD1. This CDR3 is 17 amino acids long. Germline CDR1 and CDR2: KGHSH and LQKENI. V gave up 3 bases and J gave up 8 bases; unmatched junction bases: 15. The CDR3: CASSPKLGTGDSSGYTF. Here the CDR3 DNA reads TGTGCCAGCTCACCCAAACTGGGGACAGGGGATAGCAGCGGCTACACCTTC.

About this clone itself: This same CDR3 is encoded by further DNA sequences in the sample. The chain links TRBV6-1 to TRBJ1-5; D is ambiguous. CDR1 and CDR2 from the germline V gene are MNHNS and SASEGT. This CDR3 region has 14 residues. Trimming took off 1 base at V and 7 bases at J, with 11 bases between the two ends. The CDR3 DNA follows: TGTGCCAGCAGTGAAGTTGGCGGGAACCAGCCCCAGCATTTT. Translation gives CASSEVGGNQPQHF.